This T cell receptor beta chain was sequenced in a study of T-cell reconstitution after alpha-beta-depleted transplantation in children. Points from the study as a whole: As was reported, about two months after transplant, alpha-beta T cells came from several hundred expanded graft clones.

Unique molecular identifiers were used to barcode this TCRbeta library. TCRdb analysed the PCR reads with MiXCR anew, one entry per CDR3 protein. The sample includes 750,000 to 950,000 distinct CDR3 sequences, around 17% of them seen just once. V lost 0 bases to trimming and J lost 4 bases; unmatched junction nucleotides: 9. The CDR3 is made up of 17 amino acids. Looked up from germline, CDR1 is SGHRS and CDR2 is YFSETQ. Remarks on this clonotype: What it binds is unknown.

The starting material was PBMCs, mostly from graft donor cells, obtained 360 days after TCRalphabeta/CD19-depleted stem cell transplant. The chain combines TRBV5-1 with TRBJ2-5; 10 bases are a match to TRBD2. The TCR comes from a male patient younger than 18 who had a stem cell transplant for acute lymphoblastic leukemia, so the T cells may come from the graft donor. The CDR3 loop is CASSLALLAGSGETQYF. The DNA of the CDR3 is TGCGCCAGCAGCTTGGCCCTACTAGCGGGGAGTGGAGAGACCCAGTACTTC.